This is a list of T cell receptor beta chains from one sample in a study of control samples from healthy donors and cancer patients. The protocol was immunoSEQ multiplex PCR, while the TCRdb copy is restricted to in-frame clones and leaves out a portion. Of around 110,000 clones in the sample, approximately 90% were seen once. Material: blood. The receptors derive from a woman aged 65 to 85 in good health. CDR3s include the opening cysteine and the closing phenylalanine or tryptophan. Each record gives: V gene, clone size, D gene, J gene, CDR3 protein, CDR3 DNA. D genes are given only for firm matches. The size entry is marked missing in some rows and otherwise reads once, few, many or a size class.

TRBV5-1,NA,TRBD1,TRBJ2-6,CASSPSTGGGANVLTF,TGCGCCAGCAGCCCCTCCACAGGGGGTGGGGCCAACGTCCTGACTTTC
TRBV29-1,NA,NA,TRBJ2-5,CSSKVGSPAGETQYF,TGCAGCTCAAAAGTGGGCTCTCCCGCGGGAGAGACCCAGTACTTC
TRBV21-1,NA,NA,TRBJ1-1,CASSKELWDRGPWGTEAFF,TGTGCCAGCAGCAAAGAATTGTGGGACAGGGGGCCATGGGGCACTGAAGCTTTCTTT
TRBV4-3,NA,NA,TRBJ1-3,CASSRGTGNTIYF,TGCGCCAGCAGCAGGGGCACTGGAAACACCATATATTTT
TRBV6-1,NA,NA,TRBJ1-6,CASSEPQQGLGSPLHF,TGTGCCAGCAGTGAACCCCAACAGGGTTTGGGATCACCCCTCCACTTT
TRBV10-3,NA,NA,TRBJ2-7,CAIRKGGGISYEQYF,TGTGCCATCAGGAAAGGGGGGGGTATCTCCTACGAGCAGTACTTC
TRBV7-9,NA,TRBD2,TRBJ2-3,CASSSSSGTQYF,TGTGCCAGCAGCTCGTCTAGCGGTACGCAGTATTTT
TRBV16,NA,TRBD1,TRBJ1-2,CASSQSGQAYGYTF,TGTGCCAGCAGCCAATCTGGACAGGCCTATGGCTACACCTTC
TRBV7-2,NA,NA,TRBJ2-7,CASSSPPSGGYEQYF,TGTGCCAGCAGCTCCCCTCCCTCGGGCGGCTACGAGCAGTACTTC
TRBV27,NA,TRBD1,TRBJ1-4,CASSPGQGRVGLFF,TGTGCCAGCAGTCCGGGACAGGGTAGGGTGGGACTGTTTTTT
TRBV15,NA,NA,TRBJ2-5,CATSRGMTSQEETQYF,TGTGCCACCAGCAGAGGCATGACTAGTCAAGAAGAGACCCAGTACTTC
TRBV28,NA,NA,TRBJ2-7,CASSPHDGGRSYEQYF,TGTGCCAGCAGTCCCCATGATGGGGGACGGTCCTACGAGCAGTACTTC
TRBV3-1/TRBV3-2,NA,NA,TRBJ2-1,CASSERGRSPFF,TGTGCCAGCAGCGAAAGGGGCAGATCCCCGTTCTTC
TRBV4-3,NA,NA,TRBJ1-2,CASSQTWTNNYGYTF,TGCGCCAGCAGCCAAACGTGGACAAACAACTATGGCTACACCTTC
TRBV5-4,NA,NA,TRBJ2-5,CASSWTGTQETQYF,TGTGCCAGCAGCTGGACCGGGACACAAGAGACCCAGTACTTC
TRBV6-2/TRBV6-3,NA,NA,TRBJ1-5,CASSLHRGGNQPQHF,TGTGCCAGCAGCCTACACCGGGGAGGCAATCAGCCCCAGCATTTT
TRBV11-3,NA,NA,TRBJ2-7,CASSLDSGEQYF,TGTGCCAGCAGCTTGGACAGTGGCGAGCAGTACTTC
TRBV2,NA,TRBD2,TRBJ2-1,CASSAGTSPGNEQFF,TGTGCCAGCAGCGCTGGGACTAGCCCGGGGAATGAGCAGTTCTTC
TRBV21-1,NA,NA,TRBJ1-4,CASSKGRGRQEKLFF,TGTGCCAGCAGCAAAGGTCGGGGACGGCAGGAAAAACTGTTTTTT
TRBV24-1,NA,TRBD1,TRBJ2-1,CATSDHGAGGHEQFF,TGTGCCACCAGTGATCACGGCGCAGGGGGCCATGAGCAGTTCTTC
TRBV7-3,NA,NA,TRBJ2-2,CASSRDTEAGELFF,TGTGCCAGCAGCCGGGACACCGAGGCCGGGGAGCTGTTTTTT
TRBV20-1,few,TRBD2,TRBJ2-1,CSAGGTSLPGHNEQFF,TGCAGTGCTGGTGGGACTAGCCTTCCGGGCCACAATGAGCAGTTCTTC
TRBV6-2/TRBV6-3,once,NA,TRBJ1-2,CASSYSGEGYGYTF,TGTGCCAGCAGTTACTCGGGTGAGGGCTATGGCTACACCTTC
TRBV7-9,NA,TRBD2,TRBJ2-1,CASSFHSGDYEQFF,TGTGCCAGCAGCTTTCATAGCGGGGATTATGAGCAGTTCTTC
TRBV7-3,NA,NA,TRBJ2-3,CASSLASTDTQYF,TGTGCCAGCAGCTTAGCGAGCACAGATACGCAGTATTTT
TRBV19,NA,TRBD1,TRBJ1-5,CASNQDRGNQPQHF,TGTGCCAGTAACCAAGACAGGGGCAATCAGCCCCAGCATTTT
TRBV7-6,NA,TRBD1,TRBJ1-2,CASSLAQGAYYGYTF,TGTGCCAGCAGCTTAGCCCAGGGGGCCTACTATGGCTACACCTTC
TRBV6-5,once,NA,TRBJ2-1,CASTSTGIGEQFF,TGTGCCAGCACCTCTACAGGGATCGGTGAGCAGTTCTTC
TRBV3-1/TRBV3-2,NA,NA,TRBJ1-2,CASSQLPGVERNYGYTF,TGTGCCAGCAGCCAACTCCCAGGGGTTGAAAGGAACTATGGCTACACCTTC
TRBV6-1,NA,NA,TRBJ1-2,CASSEAGGRSPF,TGTGCCAGCAGTGAAGCGGGGGGGAGGAGTCCCTTC
TRBV27,NA,TRBD1,TRBJ2-3,CASSLGQGADTQYF,TGTGCCAGCAGTCTGGGACAGGGAGCAGATACGCAGTATTTT
TRBV6-1,NA,NA,TRBJ1-6,CASSEHGAGNSPLHF,TGTGCCAGCAGTGAACACGGGGCTGGGAATTCACCCCTCCACTTT
TRBV6-5,NA,NA,TRBJ1-2,CASSITGDYGYTF,TGTGCCAGCAGTATTACAGGAGACTATGGCTACACCTTC
TRBV10-3,NA,NA,TRBJ2-7,CAITEDQYEQYF,TGTGCCATCACGGAAGACCAATACGAGCAGTACTTC
TRBV5-1,NA,NA,TRBJ1-4,CASSFGGPSEKLFF,TGCGCCAGTTCATTCGGGGGGCCAAGTGAAAAACTGTTTTTT
TRBV29-1,NA,TRBD1,TRBJ1-2,CSVDGGGAWGYTF,TGCAGCGTTGACGGAGGGGGCGCGTGGGGCTACACCTTC
TRBV6-1,NA,NA,TRBJ1-2,CASSEAFSRVDGSYTF,TGTGCCAGCAGTGAAGCGTTTAGTCGGGTGGATGGGAGCTACACCTTC
TRBV24-1,NA,NA,TRBJ2-7,CATSDPPKTGDYEQYF,TGTGCCACCAGTGACCCACCCAAGACGGGAGACTACGAGCAGTACTTC
TRBV6-1,NA,TRBD2,TRBJ2-2,CASSEGGVGRETGELFF,TGTGCCAGCAGTGAAGGTGGCGTGGGGAGGGAAACCGGGGAGCTGTTTTTT